The clone carrying this T cell receptor (beta chain) was seen a few times. Its cognate antigen is unknown. Germline assignment: CDR1 LGHNA and CDR2 YNFKEQ. Deletions cut 3 bases from V and 1 base from J, with 10 bases between. The CDR3 runs 14 residues. This record belongs to a study of cytomegalovirus exposure and HLA in healthy donors. The overall study: HLA-typed donors contributed around 82 million unique TCRs, which were held in an early data release. Among several hundred genotyped donors, around 80% fell in the Caucasian-associated ancestry cluster. Study-wide results and limits: Another analysis was done later, and it associated around 17,000 TCR beta sequences with HLA alleles at 0.05 false discovery rate.

Researchers ran the PCR with 60 Vbeta and 13 Jbeta primers. Authors' processing steps: In a later analysis, the count reached about 82 million unique TCR beta chains, with 9 million to 11 million shared. TCRdb's table, derived via immunoSEQ multiplex PCR, lists solely in-frame clones and lacks some. Clone size and the V and J calls come from that table; the DNA yielded D and trimming. The sample shows roughly 140,000 clones, over 60% of them seen only once. The V and J genes are TRBV4-2 and TRBJ2-7; a possible D gene is TRBD1 (6 bases). The TCR sequence derives from a man aged 35 to 55 in good health and CMV-seronegative. Sequences were obtained from PBMCs. The DNA for the CDR3 is TGTGCCAGCAGCCAGAGACAGGAGTCCTACGAGCAGTACTTC. Translated, it gives CASSQRQESYEQYF.